The rows below give T cell receptor beta chains drawn from one sample of a study of blood T cell repertoires in COVID-19. Profiling relied on immunoSEQ multiplex PCR, and the TCRdb table lists in-frame clones only, not all of them. Here the sample spans roughly 250,000 clones, approximately 80% being singletons. The sequenced material came from peripheral blood. The receptors derive from a middle-aged woman with active or convalescent COVID-19. Each CDR3 is given with its conserved first and last residue. A D gene is named only where the DNA matches it firmly. Rows may omit the clone size; those that give it use once, few, many or a size class.

V gene	J gene	clone size	D gene	CDR3 DNA	CDR3 protein
TRBV10-1	TRBJ1-5	.	.	TGCGCCAGCAGCCAGGACCCGGGGCAGCCCCAGCATTTT	CASSQDPGQPQHF
TRBV9	TRBJ1-6	once	TRBD1	TGTGCCAGCAGCGTAGATGGCAGGGGGAATTCACCCCTCCACTTT	CASSVDGRGNSPLHF
TRBV18	TRBJ1-1	.	TRBD1	TGTGCCAGCTCACCAGTGACAGGGGGCGCAGGAACTGAAGCTTTCTTT	CASSPVTGGAGTEAFF
TRBV4-2	TRBJ1-3	once	.	TGTGCCAGCAGCCAAGACGGGGGTATGTCTGGAAACACCATATATTTT	CASSQDGGMSGNTIYF
TRBV18	TRBJ2-5	.	.	TGTGCCAGCTCGTTACAAGAGACCCAGTACTTC	CASSLQETQYF
TRBV28	TRBJ2-5	.	TRBD1	TGTGCCAGCAGCCCGGGGACAGGGCGAGAGACCCAGTACTTC	CASSPGTGRETQYF
TRBV4-1	TRBJ1-4	.	.	TGCGCCAGCAGCCAAGGGACTAGCGAAAAACTGTTTTTT	CASSQGTSEKLFF
TRBV28	TRBJ2-3	.	TRBD1	TGTGCCAGCAGTTTATTGACAGGGGGAGCAGATACGCAGTATTTT	CASSLLTGGADTQYF
TRBV7-9	TRBJ1-2	few	.	TGTGCCAGCAGCCCAGGGTATGGCTACACCTTC	CASSPGYGYTF
TRBV28	TRBJ2-5	.	.	TGTGGCGACTCCAGGGGTCAAGAGACCCAGTACTTC	CGDSRGQETQYF
TRBV5-6	TRBJ2-2	.	TRBD1	TGTGCCAGCAGCTGGGGGGACAGGCTAAACGCGAACACCGGGGAGCTGTTTTTT	CASSWGDRLNANTGELFF